Sequencing of this TCR beta chain was carried out in a study of CD8 T cells in ankylosing spondylitis. Study results and caveats: One TCR beta motif, made up of about 8 highly homologous variants, appeared characteristic of ankylosing spondylitis blood. Earlier literature documents some of the motif variants in reactive arthritis synovial fluid and blood. Disease-linked clones bore a CD8+ phenotype and were relatively rare in peripheral blood.

This clonotype was picked up a small number of times. Antigen unknown. The germline CDR1 and CDR2 sequences are SQVTM and ANQGSEA. The CDR3 sequence is 13 residues long. Trimming cost V 8 bases and J 2 bases; bases outside gene matches: 8. Making use of molecular barcodes, quantitative 5'-RACE generated TCR beta libraries. TCRdb called the 5' RACE reads again in MiXCR, with one record for every CDR3 protein. The sample has around 120,000 distinct CDR3 sequences; around 8.5% are singletons. The chain links TRBV29-1 to TRBJ2-7, with 8 bases fitting TRBD2. The receptor was isolated from a male donor with ankylosing spondylitis or in good health (not recorded which). Sample: blood, either unsorted or a sorted T cell fraction (not recorded which). CDR3 DNA: TGCAGCTTTACTAGCGGCCGACCCTACGAGCAGTACTTC. Residues: CSFTSGRPYEQYF.